The 24 T cell receptor beta chains in this list originate from one sample, sequenced in a study of beta chain features in type 1 diabetes. General observations from the study: A moderate, significant TCRB CDR3 shortening appeared in type 1 diabetes across four CD4+ subsets.

No antigens are known for them. The entirety of the isolated RNA underwent reverse transcription, so expressed TCRB transcripts were sequenced. The method was immunoSEQ multiplex PCR; TCRdb's version includes in-frame clones alone and lacks a portion of them. In the table there are approximately 250,000 clones, 11% of which are singletons. The sequenced sample was naive CD4+ T cells from blood. All receptors derive from a man between 25 and 39 years old with type 1 diabetes.

This clone has just a few counts. The chain uses TRBV18 and TRBJ2-7, with 12 bases aligning to TRBD1. Unmatched junction bases numbered 3, after V lost 3 bases and J lost 0 bases. Germline V gives CDR1 KGHSH, CDR2 LQKENI. The CDR3 has 16 amino acids. CDR3 sequence: CASSPPGQGASYEQYF. In DNA, the CDR3 is TGTGCCAGCTCACCTCCGGGACAGGGGGCCTCCTACGAGCAGTACTTC.

This clone was observed a handful of times. This rearrangement joins TRBV5-1 to TRBJ2-1; 8 bases are shared with TRBD2. The CDR3 spans 14 residues. CDR1 and CDR2 (germline): SGHRS, YFSETQ. V trimming: 6 bases; J trimming: 8 bases; junction bases outside the gene matches: 10. The CDR3, as DNA: TGCGCCAGCAAAGTAGTCGGGAGGGCCGATGAGCAGTTCTTC. Translated, it gives CASKVVGRADEQFF. Complete variable domain (other parts from reference TRBV5-1 and TRBJ2-1): KAGVTQTPRYLIKTRGQQVTLSCSPISGHRSVSWYQQTPGQGLQFLFEYFSETQRNKGNFPGRFSGRQFSNSRSEMNVSTLELGDSALYLCASKVVGRADEQFFGPGTRLTVL.

The rearrangement uses TRBV18 and TRBJ2-3; 8 positions match TRBD1. This CDR3 region has 15 residues. J lost 5 bases, V lost 3 bases, and 7 bases had no gene match. Germline V gene data show CDR1 as KGHSH and CDR2 as LQKENI. CDR3 residues: CASSPLQGAGDTQYF. In DNA form, the CDR3 reads TGTGCCAGCTCACCTCTTCAGGGGGCCGGAGATACGCAGTATTTT.

This clone was seen more than once but under ten times. The chain uses TRBV7-9 and TRBJ1-2, with 9 bases lining up with TRBD1. The CDR3 is 12 amino acids. The V and J ends lost 11 bases and 4 bases, in that order; junction bases with no gene match: 5. CDR1 SEHNR and CDR2 FQNEAQ come from the germline V gene (reference sequence). The CDR3 reads CAGMGQGYGYTF. CDR3 bases: TGTGCCGGGATGGGACAGGGCTATGGCTACACCTTC. Using reference TRBV7-9 and TRBJ1-2 for the parts outside the CDR3, the full variable domain is DTGVSQNPRHKITKRGQNVTFRCDPISEHNRLYWYRQTLGQGPEFLTYFQNEAQLEKSRLLSDRFSAERPKGSFSTLEIQRTEQGDSAMYLCAGMGQGYGYTFGSGTRLTVV.

This clone was counted only a few times. The chain carries TRBV5-1 and TRBJ2-3; D is undetermined. Germline CDR1 reads SGHRS; CDR2 reads YFSETQ. Trimming removed 0 bases at V and 2 bases at J, with 7 bases between. CDR3 size: 14 residues. CDR3: CASSLVQNTDTQYF. The DNA of the CDR3 is TGCGCCAGCAGCTTGGTACAGAACACAGATACGCAGTATTTT.

The sample holds a few counts of this clone. The chain uses TRBV21-1 and TRBJ2-5; whether TRBD2, the table's D call, matches the DNA was not checked. TRBV21-1 is tagged as a pseudogene. This CDR3 contains 15 residues. CDR3 coding DNA: TGTGCCAGCAGCAAAGGTCAAGCGGGGGAAGAGACCCAGTACTTC. This encodes CASSKGQAGEETQYF.

In its sample, this clone was seen a few times. One end of the junction varies from germline; a read error may be responsible. This CDR3 reads CASSQAYAGVYEQYF. DNA of the CDR3: TGCGCCAGCAGCCAAGCCTACGCAGGGGTCTACGAGCAGTACTTC. The V call is TRBV7-9, the J call TRBJ2-7, with D possibly TRBD1 on 6 matching bases. The CDR3 totals 15 residues. Germline CDR1 is SEHNR and CDR2 is FQNEAQ (reference sequence). Based on the CDR3 plus reference TRBV7-9 and TRBJ2-7, the full variable domain is DTGVSQNPRHKITKRGQNVTFRCDPISEHNRLYWYRQTLGQGPEFLTYFQNEAQLEKSRLLSDRFSAERPKGSFSTLEIQRTEQGDSAMYLCASSQAYAGVYEQYFGPGTRLTVT.

This clone was counted a few times. V is TRBV9 and J is TRBJ2-7; 13 bases match TRBD2. Trimming removed 0 bases from V and 7 bases from J; junction bases left unmatched: 10. There are 17 residues in the CDR3. Germline CDR1 reads SGDLS; CDR2 reads YYNGEE. This chain's CDR3 is CASSVGTSGGAPGEQYF. The CDR3 DNA sequence: TGTGCCAGCAGCGTAGGGACTAGCGGGGGAGCCCCGGGAGAGCAGTACTTC.

This clone came up a few times. This chain uses TRBV7-2 with TRBJ1-2; D unresolved. The V end lost 5 bases, the J end lost 13 bases, and 5 bases lay between the germline ends. CDR1 SGHTA and CDR2 FQGNSA come from the germline V gene. CDR3 length: 8 amino acids. The DNA of the CDR3 is TGTGCCAGCAGCCCCGTCACCTTC. Translating it yields CASSPVTF.

The V gene is TRBV5-6, the J gene TRBJ1-1; weak D call: TRBD1 (5 bases). The V end lost 0 bases, the J end lost 11 bases, and 11 bases lay between the germline ends. There are 12 residues in the CDR3. Germline CDR1 is SGHDT and CDR2 is YYEEEE. In DNA, the CDR3 is TGTGCCAGCAGCTTGGACGGGGGAGGTGCTTTCTTT. Protein product: CASSLDGGGAFF.

This clone was seen a few times. This chain uses TRBV6-4 with TRBJ1-2, with D perhaps TRBD1 (5 bases). V shed 5 bases and J shed 1 base, with 8 bases lying between them. The CDR3 runs 13 residues. Germline CDR1 MRHNA, CDR2 SNTAGT. For the CDR3, the DNA is TGTGCCAGCAGTCCCGACAGTAACTATGGCTACACCTTC. Its protein is CASSPDSNYGYTF.

The V call is TRBV5-1, the J call TRBJ1-2, with 7 nucleotides matching TRBD1. The CDR3 spans 15 residues. CDR1 and CDR2 from the germline V gene are SGHRS and YFSETQ. V trimming: 2 bases; J trimming: 2 bases; junction bases outside the gene matches: 6. The CDR3 protein is CASSLDGTANYGYTF. CDR3 nucleotide sequence: TGCGCCAGCAGCTTAGACGGGACAGCGAACTATGGCTACACCTTC.

This clone was detected a few times. The V and J genes are TRBV5-1 and TRBJ2-5, with 14 bases lining up with TRBD2. V was pared by 4 bases and J by 5 bases, with 7 bases of the junction left unmatched. This CDR3 is built from 16 residues. Per the germline V gene, CDR1 is SGHRS and CDR2 is YFSETQ. CDR3 residues: CASSAGTSGGRETQYF. As DNA, the CDR3 is TGCGCCAGCAGCGCCGGGACTAGCGGGGGTCGGGAGACCCAGTACTTC. The complete variable domain, with remaining parts taken from reference TRBV5-1 and TRBJ2-5, reads KAGVTQTPRYLIKTRGQQVTLSCSPISGHRSVSWYQQTPGQGLQFLFEYFSETQRNKGNFPGRFSGRQFSNSRSEMNVSTLELGDSALYLCASSAGTSGGRETQYFGPGTRLLVL.

The chain recombines TRBV18 with TRBJ2-1; 12 bases map to TRBD1. Germline V CDR1 and CDR2: KGHSH, LQKENI. The CDR3 contains 15 residues. The ends lost 3 bases at V and 5 bases at J; junction bases unmatched: 2. CDR3 DNA sequence: TGTGCCAGCTCACCGGGACAGGGGGCCAACAATGAGCAGTTCTTC. Translating gives CASSPGQGANNEQFF.

The chain couples TRBV5-4 to TRBJ2-3; D is undetermined. Germline values: CDR1 SGHNT, CDR2 YYREEE (reference sequence). The V end was cut by 0 bases, the J end by 0 bases, with 8 bases between. The CDR3 runs 15 residues. CDR3 in DNA: TGTGCCAGCAGCTTGGATGCGGTTAGCACAGATACGCAGTATTTT. It yields the protein CASSLDAVSTDTQYF.

The chain links TRBV10-3 to TRBJ1-1; perhaps TRBD1 as D (6 bases). Trimming left V 8 bases short and J 7 bases short, with 14 bases between. CDR3 size: 12 residues. Germline CDR1 ENHRY, CDR2 SYGVKD. CDR3: CAISRGSGEAFF. CDR3 coding DNA: TGTGCCATCTCGAGGGGGTCGGGTGAAGCTTTCTTT.

This clone was found a few times. The V and J genes are TRBV16 and TRBJ1-2; D gene uncertain. CDR1 KGHSY and CDR2 FQNENV come from the germline V gene. V lost 0 bases and J 2 bases, leaving 7 bases between the germline ends. The CDR3 length is 14 residues. The CDR3: CASSQSQRNYGYTF. The CDR3 DNA reads as TGTGCCAGCAGCCAATCGCAACGGAACTATGGCTACACCTTC.

In this sample, this clone turned up a few times. This rearrangement joins TRBV4-2 to TRBJ2-7; D uncertain. Germline V gene sequence: CDR1 LGHNA, CDR2 YNFKEQ. The CDR3 runs to 15 residues. The ends were cut back, 0 bases at V and 0 bases at J, with 9 bases in the middle. The CDR3 loop reads CASSQDTRSSYEQYF. The CDR3 coding sequence is TGTGCCAGCAGCCAAGATACCCGGAGCTCCTACGAGCAGTACTTC.

For the CDR3, the DNA is TGCGCCAGCAGTTCGACAGAAATAGCCAAAAACATTCAGTACTTC. Translated: CASSSTEIAKNIQYF. The rearrangement links TRBV23-1 to TRBJ2-4, with a tentative D call TRBD1 (5 bases). TRBV23-1 carries the ORF label, with uncertain function. V lost 5 bases and J 0 bases, leaving 11 bases between the germline ends. The CDR3 length is 15 residues.

V usage is TRBV27 and J usage is TRBJ2-5; D is unresolved. This CDR3 contains 13 residues. The ends were cut back, 3 bases at V and 2 bases at J, with 7 bases in the middle. Germline assignment: CDR1 MNHEY and CDR2 SMNVEV (reference sequence). Here the CDR3 reads CASSFDFQETQYF. For the CDR3, the DNA is TGTGCCAGCAGTTTTGACTTTCAAGAGACCCAGTACTTC.

The chain links TRBV11-2 to TRBJ2-3; TRBD1 aligns across 8 bases. Germline V gene sequence: CDR1 SGHAT, CDR2 FQNNGV. The CDR3 runs to 14 residues. V lost 3 bases and J lost 4; bases outside the gene matches: 3. CDR3 in DNA: TGTGCCAGCAGCTTCAGGACAGGGCCAGATACGCAGTATTTT. This gives the protein CASSFRTGPDTQYF.

This chain uses TRBV4-3 with TRBJ2-7; TRBD1 matches at 8 bases. Losses at the gene ends were 4 bases for V and 7 bases for J; bases not matched to a gene: 9. The CDR3 extends over 14 amino acids. CDR1 LGHNA and CDR2 YSLEER come from the germline V gene. The CDR3 region is CASSPGQVAGEQYF. For the CDR3, the DNA is TGCGCCAGCAGCCCGGGACAGGTTGCAGGGGAGCAGTACTTC.

This clone has more than one count but fewer than ten. The CDR3 loop reads CASSLGTGNDLPQHF. The CDR3 region has the DNA TGTGCCAGCAGCCTTGGGACAGGAAATGATCTTCCCCAGCATTTT. The J gene is TRBJ1-5, the V gene TRBV7-9, with TRBD1 identical over 8 bases. Germline V lookup: CDR1 SEHNR, CDR2 FQNEAQ (reference sequence). Unmatched junction bases numbered 13, after V lost 5 bases and J lost 10 bases. The CDR3 length is 15 residues.

This clone was seen more than once but under ten times. The gene calls are TRBV29-1 and TRBJ2-3, with 9 bases identical to TRBD2. After removal of 7 bases from V and 0 bases from J, the junction contained 5 bases not matched to a gene. The CDR3 has 14 amino acids. Per the germline V gene, CDR1 is SQVTM and CDR2 is ANQGSEA. The CDR3 DNA sequence: TGCAGCGCCTTAGCGGGGGTTAGCACAGATACGCAGTATTTT. Amino acid sequence: CSALAGVSTDTQYF.